These 10 T cell receptor beta chains originate from one sample sequenced in a study of shared clonotypes between healthy human individuals. The table came from immunoSEQ multiplex PCR; TCRdb's copy has only in-frame clones and leaves some out. In the table there are more than 500,000 clones, roughly 95% of which are singletons. Source material: naive CD4+ T cells sorted from blood. The subset here: CD45RA+ positively selected. These receptor sequences come from a woman aged 25-40 years in good health.

This rearrangement joins TRBV15 to TRBJ2-7, with D possibly being TRBD2 (6 bases). Trimming removed 0 bases from V and 4 bases from J, with 13 bases in between. Per germline, CDR1 LNHNV and CDR2 YYDKDF (reference sequence). The length of the CDR3 is 15 residues. The CDR3 reads CATSRDFAGSYEQYF. CDR3 DNA sequence: TGTGCCACCAGCAGAGATTTCGCGGGAAGTTACGAGCAGTACTTC.

The chain has TRBV5-1 and TRBJ2-7; D might be TRBD2 (5 bases). With 0 bases removed from V and 5 bases from J, the gap between germline ends came to 15 bases. Per germline, CDR1 SGHRS and CDR2 YFSETQ. This CDR3 is built from 15 residues. CDR3 sequence (DNA): TGCGCCAGCAGCTTGGTCATCGGGGAGATGGACGAGCAGTACTTC. Translated, it gives CASSLVIGEMDEQYF.

V gene TRBV23-1 combines with J gene TRBJ1-5, with TRBD1 matching over 8 bases. TRBV23-1 qualifies as an ORF whose function is uncertain. Germline trimming cut 8 bases from V and 2 bases from J; bases unmatched to any gene: 5. The CDR3 runs to 14 residues. In DNA form, the CDR3 reads TGCGCCAGCGGCAGGGGGCGAGGCAATCAGCCCCAGCATTTT. Encoded protein: CASGRGRGNQPQHF.

The chain uses TRBV28 and TRBJ2-7; D is unresolved. CDR3 size: 13 residues. CDR1 is MDHEN and CDR2 is SYDVKM in the germline V gene. V lost 9 bases, J lost 2 bases, and 14 bases lay in between. The CDR3 spells CASNKGPPYEQYF. The CDR3 DNA follows: TGTGCCAGTAATAAGGGCCCCCCCTACGAGCAGTACTTC.

V gene TRBV15 combines with J gene TRBJ2-1, with 12 bases identical to TRBD2. The CDR3 has 17 amino acids. The germline V gene has CDR1 LNHNV and CDR2 YYDKDF (reference sequence). The ends lost 1 base at V and 7 bases at J; junction bases unmatched: 8. The CDR3 loop is CATSRAYGTSGLNEQFF. The CDR3 DNA follows: TGTGCCACCAGCAGAGCTTACGGGACTAGCGGGTTGAATGAGCAGTTCTTC.

This clone turned up a few times. V usage is TRBV6-6 and J usage is TRBJ1-5, with D perhaps matching TRBD1 (5 bases). Looked up from germline, CDR1 is MNHNY and CDR2 is SVGAGI (reference sequence). The CDR3 is made up of 15 amino acids. V dropped 6 bases and J dropped 1 base, with 13 bases sitting between them. The CDR3 nucleotides are TGTGCCAGCAGGAAGGGACTGGCAAGCAATCAGCCCCAGCATTTT. The encoded protein is CASRKGLASNQPQHF.

Of note for this clone: This same CDR3 is encoded by further DNA sequences in the sample. The chain is built from TRBV6-5 and TRBJ1-1, with D possibly being TRBD1 (5 bases). Germline assignment: CDR1 MNHEY and CDR2 SVGAGI. Trimming removed 2 bases from V and 3 bases from J, with 7 bases in between. This CDR3 spans 13 amino acids. Here the CDR3 DNA reads TGTGCCAGCAGTTACAGGGGCTACACTGAAGCTTTCTTT. The encoded protein is CASSYRGYTEAFF.

The J gene is TRBJ2-5, the V gene TRBV2; possibly TRBD1 for D (5 bases). Trimming left V 8 bases short and J 7 bases short, with 14 bases between. From germline, CDR1 is SNHLY and CDR2 FYNNEI. The CDR3 sequence is 12 residues long. The CDR3 sequence is CASSPRQTTQYF. The CDR3 DNA follows: TGTGCCAGCTCACCCCGACAGACGACCCAGTACTTC.

This chain links TRBV5-1 with TRBJ2-7; TRBD2 matches 8 bases. There are 15 residues in the CDR3. Unmatched junction bases numbered 6, after V lost 4 bases and J lost 0 bases. The V gene's germline CDR1 is SGHRS and CDR2 YFSETQ. CDR3 coding DNA: TGCGCCAGCAGCAAGGTAACTAGCGGCTCCTACGAGCAGTACTTC. Protein: CASSKVTSGSYEQYF.

The chain links TRBV2 to TRBJ2-5; 13 positions match TRBD2. From germline, CDR1 is SNHLY and CDR2 FYNNEI. The CDR3 runs 16 residues. V shed 7 bases and J 9 bases; nucleotides not matched to a gene: 14. DNA for the CDR3: TGTGCCAGCAAGCGTGGGACTAGCGGGAACTACGGGCCCCAGTACTTC. Translated, it gives CASKRGTSGNYGPQYF.